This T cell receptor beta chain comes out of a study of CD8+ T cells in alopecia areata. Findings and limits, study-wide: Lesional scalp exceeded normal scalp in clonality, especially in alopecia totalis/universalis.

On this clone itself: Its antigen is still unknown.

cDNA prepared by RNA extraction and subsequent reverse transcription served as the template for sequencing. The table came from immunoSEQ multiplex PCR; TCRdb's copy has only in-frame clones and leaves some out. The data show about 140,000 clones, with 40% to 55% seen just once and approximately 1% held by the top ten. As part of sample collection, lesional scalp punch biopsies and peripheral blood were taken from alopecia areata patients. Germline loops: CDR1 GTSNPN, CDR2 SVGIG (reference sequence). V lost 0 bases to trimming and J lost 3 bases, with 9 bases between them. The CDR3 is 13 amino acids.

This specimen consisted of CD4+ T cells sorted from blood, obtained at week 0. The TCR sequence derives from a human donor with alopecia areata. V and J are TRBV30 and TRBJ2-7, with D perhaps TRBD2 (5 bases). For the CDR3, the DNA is TGTGCCTGGAGTGTATCCGGAGGCTACGAGCAGTACTTC. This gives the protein CAWSVSGGYEQYF.